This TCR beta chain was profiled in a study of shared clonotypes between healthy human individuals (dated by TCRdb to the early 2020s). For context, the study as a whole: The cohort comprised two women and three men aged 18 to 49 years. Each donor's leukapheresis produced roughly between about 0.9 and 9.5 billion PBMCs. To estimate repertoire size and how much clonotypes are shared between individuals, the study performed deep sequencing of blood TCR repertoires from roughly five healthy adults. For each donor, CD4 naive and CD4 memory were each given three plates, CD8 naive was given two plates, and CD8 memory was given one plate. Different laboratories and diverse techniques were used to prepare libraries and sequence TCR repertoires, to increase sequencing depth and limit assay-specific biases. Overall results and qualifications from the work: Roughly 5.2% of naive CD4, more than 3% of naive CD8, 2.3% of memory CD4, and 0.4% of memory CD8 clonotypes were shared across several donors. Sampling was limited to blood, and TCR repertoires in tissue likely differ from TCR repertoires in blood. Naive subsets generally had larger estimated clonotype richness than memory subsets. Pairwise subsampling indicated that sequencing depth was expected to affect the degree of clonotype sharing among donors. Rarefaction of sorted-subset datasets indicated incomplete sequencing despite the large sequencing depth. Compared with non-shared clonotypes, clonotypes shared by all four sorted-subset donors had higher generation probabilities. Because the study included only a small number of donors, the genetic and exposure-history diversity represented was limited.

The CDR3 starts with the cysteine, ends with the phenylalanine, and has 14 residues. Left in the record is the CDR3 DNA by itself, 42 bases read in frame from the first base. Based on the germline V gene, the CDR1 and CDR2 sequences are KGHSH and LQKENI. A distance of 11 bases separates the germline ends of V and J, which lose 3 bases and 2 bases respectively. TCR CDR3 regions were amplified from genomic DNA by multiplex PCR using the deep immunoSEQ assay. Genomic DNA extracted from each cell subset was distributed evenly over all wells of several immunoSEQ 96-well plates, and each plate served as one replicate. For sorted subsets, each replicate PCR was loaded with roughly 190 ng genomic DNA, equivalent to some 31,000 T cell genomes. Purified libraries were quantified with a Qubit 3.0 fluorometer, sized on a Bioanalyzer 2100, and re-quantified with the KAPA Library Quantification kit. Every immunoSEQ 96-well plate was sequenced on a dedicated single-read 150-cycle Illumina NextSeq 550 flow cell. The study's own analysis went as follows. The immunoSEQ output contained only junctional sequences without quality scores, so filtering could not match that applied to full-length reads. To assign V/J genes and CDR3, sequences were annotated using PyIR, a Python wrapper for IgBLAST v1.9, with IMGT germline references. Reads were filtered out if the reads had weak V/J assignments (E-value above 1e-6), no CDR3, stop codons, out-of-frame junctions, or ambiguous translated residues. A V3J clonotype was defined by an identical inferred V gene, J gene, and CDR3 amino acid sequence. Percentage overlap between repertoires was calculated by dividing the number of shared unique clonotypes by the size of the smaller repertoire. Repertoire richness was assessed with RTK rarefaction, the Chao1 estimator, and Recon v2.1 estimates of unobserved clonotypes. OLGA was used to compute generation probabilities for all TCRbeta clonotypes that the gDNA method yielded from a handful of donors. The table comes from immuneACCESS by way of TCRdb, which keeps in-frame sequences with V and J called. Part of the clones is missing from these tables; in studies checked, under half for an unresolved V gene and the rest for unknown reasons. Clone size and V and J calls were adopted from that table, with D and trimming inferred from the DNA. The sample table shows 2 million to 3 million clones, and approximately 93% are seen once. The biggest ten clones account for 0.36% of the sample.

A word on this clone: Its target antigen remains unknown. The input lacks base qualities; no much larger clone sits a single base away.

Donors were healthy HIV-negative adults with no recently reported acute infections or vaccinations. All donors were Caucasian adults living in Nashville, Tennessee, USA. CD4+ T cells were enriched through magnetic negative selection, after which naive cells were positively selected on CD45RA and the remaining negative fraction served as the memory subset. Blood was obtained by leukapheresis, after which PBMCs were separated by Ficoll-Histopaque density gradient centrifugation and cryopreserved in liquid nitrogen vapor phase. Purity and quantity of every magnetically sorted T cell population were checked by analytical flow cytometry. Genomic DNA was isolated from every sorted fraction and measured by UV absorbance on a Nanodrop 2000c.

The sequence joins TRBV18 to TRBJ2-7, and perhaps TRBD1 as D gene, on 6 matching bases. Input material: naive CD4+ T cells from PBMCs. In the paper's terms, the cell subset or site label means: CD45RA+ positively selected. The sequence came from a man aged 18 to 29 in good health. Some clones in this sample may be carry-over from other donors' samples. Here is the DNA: TGTGCCAGCTCACCTCGGACAGATGCCTACGAGCAGTACTTC. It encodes CASSPRTDAYEQYF.